These 12 T cell receptor beta chains were sequenced from one sample in a study of OX40 agonist ivuxolimab in advanced cancers. The method behind the library was the immunoSEQ multiplex PCR assay. TCRdb took this table from immuneACCESS and kept in-frame rearrangements with V and J called. Such tables lack part of the clones; where checked against another copy, unresolved V genes explain under half of the gap, and the rest is unexplained. For this sample there are about 93,000 clones; 91% appear just once. Of the sample, around 2.5% falls within the top ten clones. The sequenced sample was CD4+ or CD8+ T cells sorted from blood, obtained in a trial of the OX40 agonist ivuxolimab. These receptors all come from an adult with an advanced solid tumor such as melanoma, head and neck, liver or kidney cancer.

The rearrangement links TRBV25-1 to TRBJ2-5; 7 bases align to TRBD2. The germline V gene has CDR1 MGHDK and CDR2 SYGVNS. V lost 1 base and J lost 5; bases outside the gene matches: 4. The CDR3 extends over 14 amino acids. CDR3 in DNA: TGTGCCAGCAGTGAATTGGGGGGGTCGGAGACCCAGTACTTC. Protein sequence: CASSELGGSETQYF.

The chain employs TRBV6-1 and TRBJ1-5; D is possibly TRBD1 (5 bases). Germline-derived CDR1 and CDR2 are MNHNS and SASEGT. V lost 2 bases, J lost 7 bases, and 12 bases lay in between. This CDR3 comprises 14 residues. In nucleotides, the CDR3 is TGTGCCAGCAGTGAAAGAGACAGTGTGCAGCCCCAGCATTTT. The encoded protein is CASSERDSVQPQHF.

V is TRBV11-1 and J is TRBJ2-2; 8 bases align to TRBD1. This CDR3 has 15 amino acids. The V gene's germline CDR1 is SGHAT and CDR2 FQDESV (reference sequence). V dropped 5 bases and J dropped 3; count of bases not matched to a gene: 5. The CDR3 coding sequence is TGTGCCAGCAGCCTAAGACAGGGGTACACCGGGGAGCTGTTTTTT. Its protein product is CASSLRQGYTGELFF.

This clone appeared a few times. The chain combines TRBV30 with TRBJ1-1, with a possible D match to TRBD1 (5 bases). The CDR3 contains 13 residues. CDR1 GTSNPN and CDR2 SVGIG come from the germline V gene (reference sequence). Trimming removed 2 bases at V and 2 bases at J, with 9 bases between. The CDR3 loop reads CAWSRTPNTEAFF. Here the CDR3 DNA reads TGTGCCTGGAGTAGGACACCTAACACTGAAGCTTTCTTT.

The chain joins TRBV5-4 to TRBJ1-2; D is uncertain. This CDR3 spans 14 amino acids. CDR1 and CDR2 from the germline V gene are SGHNT and YYREEE (reference sequence). The V end was cut by 0 bases, the J end by 2 bases, with 8 bases between. This chain's CDR3 is CASSLEGRNYGYTF. The CDR3 DNA sequence: TGTGCCAGCAGCTTGGAGGGCAGGAACTATGGCTACACCTTC.

The chain combines TRBV11-3 with TRBJ2-3; D unclear. Trimming left V 4 bases short and J 0 bases short, with 17 bases between. CDR1 is SGHNT and CDR2 is YENEEA in the germline V gene. CDR3 length: 17 residues. CDR3 bases: TGTGCCAGCAGCTCCCGACCTCTCCAGGTAAGCACAGATACGCAGTATTTT. Amino acid sequence: CASSSRPLQVSTDTQYF.

The chain is built from TRBV5-1 and TRBJ2-7; 8 bases fit TRBD2. The CDR3 consists of 15 residues. Germline CDR1 SGHRS, CDR2 YFSETQ. Trimming cost V 0 bases and J 0 bases; bases outside gene matches: 2. CDR3 coding DNA: TGCGCCAGCAGCTTGGGCGGGACTAGCTCCTACGAGCAGTACTTC. Amino acid sequence: CASSLGGTSSYEQYF.

V and J are TRBV4-1 and TRBJ1-3; D remains unclear. Germline V gene data show CDR1 as MGHRA and CDR2 as YSYEKL. The length of the CDR3 is 17 residues. The V gene lost 3 bases and the J gene lost 2 bases, with 17 bases spanning the gap. The CDR3 bases are TGCGCCAGCAGCCACCAACGAGGGCAGCTAGCTGGAAACACCATATATTTT. Translating gives CASSHQRGQLAGNTIYF.

The chain joins TRBV30 to TRBJ1-4, with D possibly TRBD1 on 6 matching bases. The CDR3 has 17 residues. V was trimmed by 2 bases and J by 6 bases, leaving 22 bases between them. The germline CDR1 and CDR2 sequences are GTSNPN and SVGIG (reference sequence). The CDR3 bases are TGTGCCTGGAGTAAGACAGGATGGACGGCTCGATATGAAAAACTGTTTTTT. Amino acid sequence: CAWSKTGWTARYEKLFF.

V is TRBV15 and J is TRBJ2-4, with D hard to call. The germline CDR1 and CDR2 sequences are LNHNV and YYDKDF (reference sequence). The CDR3 totals 17 residues. The ends were cut back, 3 bases at V and 5 bases at J, with 20 bases in the middle. CDR3 in DNA: TGTGCCACCAGCAGGGTTGCGACGCCGGTGGGCGAAAACATTCAGTACTTC. It yields the protein CATSRVATPVGENIQYF.

The chain recombines TRBV2 with TRBJ2-5; 8 nucleotides line up with TRBD2. Losses at the gene ends were 2 bases for V and 5 bases for J; bases not matched to a gene: 7. The CDR3 contains 15 residues. CDR1 is SNHLY, CDR2 FYNNEI, per germline. This CDR3 reads CASSENGLAAETQYF. CDR3 bases: TGTGCCAGCAGTGAAAATGGACTAGCCGCGGAGACCCAGTACTTC. Based on the CDR3 plus reference TRBV2 and TRBJ2-5, the full variable domain is EPEVTQTPSHQVTQMGQEVILRCVPISNHLYFYWYRQILGQKVEFLVSFYNNEISEKSEIFDDQFSVERPDGSNFTLKIRSTKLEDSAMYFCASSENGLAAETQYFGPGTRLLVL.

V and J are TRBV28 and TRBJ2-1; 8 positions match TRBD1. The CDR3 totals 15 residues. The germline V gene has CDR1 MDHEN and CDR2 SYDVKM. V was pared by 5 bases and J by 7 bases, with 10 bases of the junction left unmatched. The CDR3 sequence: CASSAQGAGMNEQFF. DNA of the CDR3: TGTGCCAGCAGTGCCCAGGGGGCGGGAATGAATGAGCAGTTCTTC.